Following are 7 T cell receptor beta chains from one sample sequenced in a study of graft-versus-host responses after intestinal transplantation. Clones were sequenced by immunoSEQ multiplex PCR, and TCRdb holds only the in-frame ones, with some missing. The sample records around 13,000 clones, roughly four fifths being singletons. Sequencing used PBMCs, obtained after intestinal transplantation. The source of these receptors is a human patient who received an intestinal transplant, so some T cells may come from the graft donor.

The rearrangement joins TRBV10-3 to TRBJ2-2; D perhaps matches TRBD2 (7 bases). Deletions cut 2 bases from V and 8 bases from J, with 15 bases between. CDR1 and CDR2 from the germline V gene are ENHRY and SYGVKD. The CDR3 extends over 15 amino acids. The CDR3, as DNA: TGTGCCATCAGTGAGCGGGGGGCCGCCGTAGGGGAGCTGTTTTTT. This gives the protein CAISERGAAVGELFF.

The chain is built from TRBV2 and TRBJ1-5, with D hard to call. CDR1 is SNHLY and CDR2 is FYNNEI in the germline V gene. The CDR3 runs 11 residues. Trimming removed 4 bases at V and 10 bases at J, with 8 bases between. The CDR3 region is CASSVESPQHF. The CDR3 DNA sequence: TGTGCCAGCAGTGTGGAGTCCCCCCAGCATTTT.

The chain recombines TRBV9 with TRBJ1-3; TRBD1 agrees at 8 bases. The V and J ends lost 1 base and 3 bases, in that order; junction bases with no gene match: 6. Per the germline V gene, CDR1 is SGDLS and CDR2 is YYNGEE. The CDR3 totals 16 residues. CDR3 DNA: TGTGCCAGCAGCGTACGAGGACAGGGAAATGGAAACACCATATATTTT. Translation gives CASSVRGQGNGNTIYF.

The chain links TRBV27 to TRBJ1-5; no clear D. Germline V gene sequence: CDR1 MNHEY, CDR2 SMNVEV (reference sequence). Trimming took 8 bases from V and 7 from J, leaving 15 bases between them. This CDR3 is 13 amino acids long. The CDR3 DNA follows: TGTGCCAGCGGTCGGCGGGATTTACAGCCCCAGCATTTT. It encodes CASGRRDLQPQHF.

The rearrangement joins TRBV6-1 to TRBJ1-2, with no clear D. This CDR3 contains 13 residues. V was pared by 2 bases and J by 8 bases, with 12 bases between. Germline CDR1 reads MNHNS; CDR2 reads SASEGT. CDR3 coding DNA: TGTGCCAGCAGTGAACTTTGGAGGTCCGGCTACACCTTC. As protein: CASSELWRSGYTF.

J is TRBJ2-1 and V is TRBV5-4; 12 bases match TRBD2. The CDR3 runs 15 residues. CDR1 and CDR2 (germline): SGHNT, YYREEE (reference sequence). Trimming took 7 bases from V and 12 from J; bases not matched to a gene: 14. As DNA, the CDR3 is TGTGCCAGCCGCGGGACTAGCGGGTTTCAGGGGGGGCAGTTCTTC. This translates into CASRGTSGFQGGQFF.

V and J are TRBV6-5 and TRBJ1-2, with D unresolved. The CDR3 runs 12 residues. The germline gives CDR1 MNHEY, CDR2 SVGAGI. V shed 0 bases and J shed 4 bases, with 3 bases lying between them. The CDR3 DNA reads as TGTGCCAGCAGTTACTCGGGCTATGGCTACACCTTC. Protein sequence: CASSYSGYGYTF.